These 30 T cell receptor beta chains came from one sample sequenced in a study of CD8 T cells in Susac syndrome (dated by TCRdb to about 2019). The library was obtained by the immunoSEQ multiplex PCR assay. RNA was extracted with the RNeasy kit and roughly 0.5 to 1 ug was reverse transcribed using random hexamers. TCRdb handled the public reads itself, with Q25 trimming in fastp and clone calling in MiXCR, and kept productive beta chains. Each CDR3 protein appears once, grouped with its most common genes and DNA. A total of approximately 130,000 distinct CDR3 sequences appear in this sample, around 95% of them only once. Of the sample, 0.098% is held by the ten largest clones. The sequenced sample was CD4+ T cells from PBMCs. Every receptor here comes from a human donor in good health.

The chain recombines TRBV20-1 with TRBJ2-5; 9 bases align to TRBD2. From germline, CDR1 is DFQATT and CDR2 SNEGSKA (reference sequence). This CDR3 comprises 15 residues. The V and J ends lost 1 base and 7 bases, in that order; junction bases with no gene match: 10. CDR3 in amino acids: CSARGASGVGGTQYF. CDR3 DNA sequence: TGCAGTGCTAGAGGGGCTAGCGGGGTCGGGGGGACCCAGTACTTC.

The rearrangement joins TRBV12-5 to TRBJ1-3; TRBD1 agrees at 12 bases. V was clipped by 8 bases and J by 2 bases; unmatched bases: 16. The CDR3 extends over 19 amino acids. Germline V gene data show CDR1 as LGHNT and CDR2 as FRNRAP. The CDR3 region has the DNA TGTGCTAGTCGTTACGGGACAGGGGGCCTCAAGATTACTGGAAACACCATATATTTT. This translates into CASRYGTGGLKITGNTIYF.

The genes are TRBV10-1 and TRBJ2-7; D unclear. V was cut by 6 bases and J by 2 bases, with 11 bases left in between. The germline V gene has CDR1 WNHNN and CDR2 SYGVQD (reference sequence). The CDR3 is 13 residues long. The CDR3 is CASSPGRTYEQYF. CDR3 coding DNA: TGCGCCAGCAGCCCGGGCAGAACCTACGAGCAGTACTTC.

The chain uses TRBV7-2 and TRBJ2-5; D gene ambiguous. Looked up from germline, CDR1 is SGHTA and CDR2 is FQGNSA. The CDR3 covers 13 residues. Trimming removed 5 bases from V and 5 bases from J, with 12 bases in between. The CDR3 DNA follows: TGTGCCAGCAGCCTCCTTCCCCTTGAGACCCAGTACTTC. Translating it yields CASSLLPLETQYF.

This clonotype was seen only once. The chain combines TRBV2 with TRBJ1-2, with 10 nucleotides matching TRBD1. Germline V gene data show CDR1 as SNHLY and CDR2 as FYNNEI. V lost 5 bases to trimming and J lost 8 bases; unmatched junction nucleotides: 8. The CDR3 has 14 amino acids. CDR3 in amino acids: CASSIGTGARGYTF. For the CDR3, the DNA is TGTGCCAGCAGTATTGGGACAGGGGCTCGGGGCTACACCTTC.

This sequence joins TRBV2 and TRBJ2-7; the D gene is possibly TRBD1 (6 bases). Trimming pared 5 bases from V and 5 bases from J, leaving 16 bases between. This CDR3 is built from 14 residues. Germline V CDR1 and CDR2: SNHLY, FYNNEI. For the CDR3, the DNA is TGTGCCAGCAGTATGCAGGGGTCGTTTGACGAGCAGTACTTC. It encodes CASSMQGSFDEQYF. The full variable domain, rest sourced from reference TRBV2 and TRBJ2-7, is EPEVTQTPSHQVTQMGQEVILRCVPISNHLYFYWYRQILGQKVEFLVSFYNNEISEKSEIFDDQFSVERPDGSNFTLKIRSTKLEDSAMYFCASSMQGSFDEQYFGPGTRLTVT.

The rearrangement joins TRBV10-3 to TRBJ1-5; unclear D gene. Germline V CDR1 and CDR2: ENHRY, SYGVKD. There are 12 residues in the CDR3. Trimming pared 0 bases from V and 5 bases from J, leaving 2 bases between. The CDR3 DNA reads as TGTGCCATCAGTGAGTCAGATCAGCCCCAGCATTTT. Its translation is CAISESDQPQHF.

The chain is built from TRBV12-3 or TRBV12-4 and TRBJ2-1; TRBD2 matches at 10 bases. CDR3 length: 15 amino acids. Trimming removed 8 bases from V and 8 bases from J; junction bases left unmatched: 12. In nucleotides, the CDR3 is TGTGCCAGCCGTCCGGCTAGCGGGAGTAGGCATGAGCAGTTCTTC. This translates into CASRPASGSRHEQFF.

This sequence joins TRBV28 and TRBJ2-7; no clear D. The CDR3 length is 14 residues. V dropped 3 bases and J dropped 2 bases, with 11 bases sitting between them. Per the germline V gene, CDR1 is MDHEN and CDR2 is SYDVKM. The CDR3 is CASSLDPDAYEQYF. CDR3 nucleotide sequence: TGTGCCAGCAGTTTGGACCCAGACGCCTACGAGCAGTACTTC.

The V call is TRBV7-9, the J call TRBJ2-4; D not certain. This CDR3 has 14 residues. Looked up from germline, CDR1 is SEHNR and CDR2 is FQNEAQ (reference sequence). With 2 bases removed from V and 4 bases from J, the gap between germline ends came to 9 bases. The CDR3 sequence is CASSLSSLKNIQYF. The CDR3 DNA reads as TGTGCCAGCAGCTTATCGAGTCTGAAAAACATTCAGTACTTC.

The chain couples TRBV3-1 to TRBJ1-1; possibly TRBD1 for D (6 bases). CDR3 length equals 16 residues. CDR1 and CDR2 (germline): LGHDT, YNNKEL (reference sequence). V lost 0 bases and J lost 4, with 15 bases in between. The DNA of the CDR3 is TGTGCCAGCAGCCAAGACCTAATAGGGGGTACCACTGAAGCTTTCTTT. Translation: CASSQDLIGGTTEAFF.

The CDR3 loop is CASNRGGSVEQFF. CDR3 nucleotides: TGTGCCAGCAACCGGGGAGGTTCTGTTGAGCAGTTCTTC. The V gene is TRBV2, the J gene TRBJ2-1, with a weak D call TRBD2 (6 bases). Looked up from germline, CDR1 is SNHLY and CDR2 is FYNNEI. V lost 7 bases to trimming and J lost 9 bases, with 16 bases between them. This CDR3 has 13 amino acids.

This chain links TRBV6-5 with TRBJ1-1; D is ambiguous. The CDR3 runs to 15 residues. Trimming removed 0 bases from V and 0 bases from J, with 8 bases in between. The germline V gene has CDR1 MNHEY and CDR2 SVGAGI. The CDR3 region is CASSYSFRMNTEAFF. CDR3 nucleotide sequence: TGTGCCAGCAGTTACTCGTTTCGCATGAACACTGAAGCTTTCTTT.

The chain recombines TRBV6-4 with TRBJ2-5, with 8 bases matching TRBD2. This CDR3 region has 15 residues. J gave up 3 bases and V 5 bases, and 8 bases lay outside the gene matches. Germline V gives CDR1 MRHNA, CDR2 SNTAGT. The CDR3 DNA is TGTGCCAGCAGTCCATACGGGAGGGCCGAAGAGACCCAGTACTTC. This sequence encodes CASSPYGRAEETQYF.

The rearrangement links TRBV30 to TRBJ1-2, with a tentative D call TRBD1 (6 bases). Trimming left V 3 bases short and J 3 bases short, with 23 bases between. The CDR3 sequence is 17 residues long. The V gene's germline CDR1 is GTSNPN and CDR2 SVGIG (reference sequence). The CDR3 DNA is TGTGCCTGGAGAGAAATCGGGGGCGGACCCTCCTACTATGGCTACACCTTC. Translation: CAWREIGGGPSYYGYTF.

The chain links TRBV9 to TRBJ2-1; D tentatively reads TRBD1 or TRBD2 (5 bases each). Trimming stripped 4 bases from V and 0 bases from J, with 14 bases between. Per the germline V gene, CDR1 is SGDLS and CDR2 is YYNGEE. The CDR3 length is 16 residues. The CDR3 region has the DNA TGTGCCAGCAGCTTAAAAGAGGGGCTCTCCTACAATGAGCAGTTCTTC. As protein: CASSLKEGLSYNEQFF.

The chain links TRBV12-3 or TRBV12-4 to TRBJ1-2; 8 bases are shared with TRBD1. CDR3 size: 13 residues. J gave up 10 bases and V 7 bases, and 11 bases lay outside the gene matches. CDR3 in amino acids: CASTPPGQGDYTF. Here the CDR3 DNA reads TGTGCCAGCACCCCACCCGGACAGGGAGACTACACCTTC.

The rearrangement uses TRBV7-3 and TRBJ2-6; D may be TRBD1 (5 bases). The CDR3 totals 16 residues. Germline V CDR1 and CDR2: SGHTA, FQGTGA. The ends were cut back, 5 bases at V and 0 bases at J, with 11 bases in the middle. The CDR3 loop is CASSKQVTSGANVLTF. Written as DNA, the CDR3 is TGTGCCAGCAGCAAACAGGTTACCTCTGGGGCCAACGTCCTGACTTTC.

This clonotype occurred once. The chain uses TRBV6-4 and TRBJ2-7; the match to TRBD1 covers 7 bases. V gave up 5 bases and J gave up 0 bases; unmatched junction bases: 7. Germline V gene data show CDR1 as MRHNA and CDR2 as SNTAGT. The CDR3 contains 15 residues. The CDR3 DNA reads TGTGCCAGCAGTTTACAGGGGCCAAGCTCCTACGAGCAGTACTTC. It is translated as CASSLQGPSSYEQYF.

The V and J genes are TRBV13 and TRBJ2-1; possibly TRBD2 for D (5 bases). The CDR3 sequence is 16 residues long. The germline CDR1 and CDR2 sequences are PRHDT and FYEKMQ (reference sequence). Trimming left V 4 bases short and J 1 base short, with 14 bases between. This CDR3 reads CASSSFSAPSYNEQFF. The CDR3 DNA reads as TGTGCCAGCAGCTCCTTTAGCGCCCCATCCTACAATGAGCAGTTCTTC.

This sequence joins TRBV5-6 and TRBJ2-3; 7 nucleotides align to TRBD1. Trimming cost V 4 bases and J 2 bases; bases outside gene matches: 4. CDR1 is SGHDT, CDR2 YYEEEE, per germline. There are 14 residues in the CDR3. The CDR3: CASSTGQDTDTQYF. DNA for the CDR3: TGTGCCAGCAGCACTGGACAGGACACAGATACGCAGTATTTT.

The chain links TRBV2 to TRBJ2-7; possibly TRBD2 for D (6 bases). Per the germline V gene, CDR1 is SNHLY and CDR2 is FYNNEI. V was trimmed by 6 bases and J by 6 bases, leaving 12 bases between them. This CDR3 has 12 residues. CDR3 residues: CASSGDSREQYF. CDR3 sequence (DNA): TGTGCCAGCAGCGGGGACTCGCGCGAGCAGTACTTC.

The chain combines TRBV30 with TRBJ2-1; D remains ambiguous. The CDR3 loop spans 14 amino acids. The V end was cut by 0 bases, the J end by 0 bases, with 6 bases between. CDR1 and CDR2 (germline): GTSNPN, SVGIG (reference sequence). CDR3 sequence reads: CAWSVPGSYNEQFF. The CDR3 DNA is TGTGCCTGGAGTGTACCGGGCTCCTACAATGAGCAGTTCTTC.

V and J are TRBV23-1 and TRBJ2-1, with D tentatively TRBD2 (5 bases). TRBV23-1 is an ORF, and what it does is uncertain. The CDR3 extends over 17 amino acids. The V end was cut by 4 bases, the J end by 3 bases, with 19 bases between. The CDR3 loop reads CASSREWKRMDYNEQFF. CDR3 bases: TGCGCCAGCAGTCGGGAGTGGAAGCGGATGGACTACAATGAGCAGTTCTTC.

This chain connects TRBV20-1 to TRBJ1-5; 7 nucleotides line up with TRBD1. J lost 4 bases, V lost 5 bases, and 8 bases had no gene match. Per germline, CDR1 DFQATT and CDR2 SNEGSKA (reference sequence). The CDR3 is made up of 14 amino acids. As DNA, the CDR3 is TGCAGTGCTCCCAGACAGGGTGGAAATCAGCCCCAGCATTTT. Translating gives CSAPRQGGNQPQHF.

CDR3 DNA sequence: TGTGCCAGCAGTCCCCGAATGCACGAGCAGTACTTC. Its protein is CASSPRMHEQYF. The gene calls are TRBV12-3 or TRBV12-4 and TRBJ2-7, with no clear D. V gave up 5 bases and J gave up 5 bases, with 10 bases separating them. This CDR3 is built from 12 residues.

The V and J genes are TRBV29-1 and TRBJ2-1; 11 bases agree with TRBD2. V lost 5 bases, J lost 9 bases, and 12 bases stayed unmatched. The CDR3 runs to 15 residues. Per the germline V gene, CDR1 is SQVTM and CDR2 is ANQGSEA. The CDR3 nucleotides are TGCAGCGTTACTAGCGGGAGAGACGGCGTTGGTGAGCAGTTCTTC. This gives the protein CSVTSGRDGVGEQFF.

This clonotype was counted once. The genes are TRBV29-1 and TRBJ2-5, with 14 positions matching TRBD2. Losses at the gene ends were 4 bases for V and 5 bases for J; bases not matched to a gene: 6. Germline V lookup: CDR1 SQVTM, CDR2 ANQGSEA. The CDR3 length is 15 residues. The CDR3 protein is CSVATRLAGGETQYF. In DNA form, the CDR3 reads TGCAGCGTTGCCACCAGACTAGCGGGAGGGGAGACCCAGTACTTC.

This chain connects TRBV10-3 to TRBJ2-7; TRBD1 agrees at 9 bases. The CDR3 consists of 15 residues. Germline CDR1 reads ENHRY; CDR2 reads SYGVKD. The trim removed 0 bases at V and 2 bases at J, leaving 2 bases unmatched. CDR3 in DNA: TGTGCCATCAGTGAGTCTGGGACAGGGACCTACGAGCAGTACTTC. The encoded protein is CAISESGTGTYEQYF.

The chain joins TRBV20-1 to TRBJ1-1; 8 bases line up with TRBD1. Germline CDR1 DFQATT, CDR2 SNEGSKA (reference sequence). The CDR3 loop spans 15 amino acids. With V trimmed by 1 base and J by 1 base, 5 bases remained unmatched. Here the CDR3 reads CSARGQGAKNTEAFF. As DNA, the CDR3 is TGCAGTGCTAGAGGTCAGGGGGCCAAGAACACTGAAGCTTTCTTT.